This T cell receptor (beta chain) was retrieved from a study of beta chain features in type 1 diabetes. One heparinised blood draw, averaging approximately 120 mL, came from each donor. Purities over 98% were achieved in all sorted populations. The authors reverse transcribed all of the isolated RNA, so sequencing captured expressed TCRB transcripts. Here immunoSEQ multiplex PCR was the method, and the copy in TCRdb shows in-frame clones only, minus some. The profile shows a few hundred thousand clones, about 18% of them singletons. V was pared by 7 bases and J by 9 bases, with 12 bases of the junction left unmatched. Looked up from germline, CDR1 is SGHVS and CDR2 is FNYEAQ. The length of the CDR3 is 15 residues.

Sequenced sample: naive CD4+ T cells from blood. The sequence was collected from a woman aged 18-29 years in good health. V usage is TRBV7-6 and J usage is TRBJ2-1; 10 bases agree with TRBD2. This CDR3 reads CASTATSGPWGEQFF. For the CDR3, the DNA is TGTGCCAGCACCGCGACTAGCGGGCCCTGGGGTGAGCAGTTCTTC.